Presented here are 8 T cell receptor beta chains from one specimen sequenced in a study of blood T cell repertoires in COVID-19. Clones were read by immunoSEQ multiplex PCR, and TCRdb kept only the in-frame ones, dropping some. The sample holds fewer than 250,000 clones; approximately 84% are singletons and the top ten take 5% to 6.5%. Sequenced: peripheral blood. The receptors come from a woman in her seventies with active or convalescent COVID-19.

The chain recombines TRBV28 with TRBJ2-1, with 9 bases aligning to TRBD2. Germline CDR1 MDHEN, CDR2 SYDVKM. V dropped 3 bases and J dropped 8; count of bases not matched to a gene: 8. CDR3 length equals 15 residues. The CDR3 region has the DNA TGTGCCAGCAGTTTTAGTAGCGGGGGATTCGATGAGCAGTTCTTC. It translates to CASSFSSGGFDEQFF.

This clone was seen just once. The chain's CDR3 is CASSPGQLNYGYTF. CDR3 in DNA: TGTGCCAGCAGTCCTGGACAGTTGAACTATGGCTACACCTTC. The chain is built from TRBV5-5 and TRBJ1-2; the D gene is possibly TRBD1 (6 bases). The length of the CDR3 is 14 residues. The germline CDR1 and CDR2 sequences are SGHKS and YYEKEE (reference sequence). The germline V and J ends were trimmed by 5 bases and 2 bases, with 13 bases remaining between them. The whole variable domain, remainder taken from reference TRBV5-5 and TRBJ1-2, is DAGVTQSPTHLIKTRGQQVTLRCSPISGHKSVSWYQQVLGQGPQFIFQYYEKEERGRGNFPDRFSARQFPNYSSELNVNALLLGDSALYLCASSPGQLNYGYTFGSGTRLTVV.

This clone occurred once. This rearrangement joins TRBV9 to TRBJ2-7, with 8 bases that match TRBD1. With 6 bases clipped from V and 2 bases from J, the junction kept 7 bases outside the gene matches. CDR1 and CDR2 (germline): SGDLS, YYNGEE. The CDR3 contains 14 residues. The CDR3 is CASNPGTGTYEQYF. The CDR3 DNA sequence: TGTGCCAGCAATCCCGGGACAGGCACCTACGAGCAGTACTTC.

The chain employs TRBV7-6 and TRBJ1-4; TRBD1 matches at 7 bases. This CDR3 region has 15 residues. V lost 5 bases, J lost 1 base, and 4 bases stayed unmatched. Germline V CDR1 and CDR2: SGHVS, FNYEAQ. As DNA, the CDR3 is TGTGCCAGCAGCCGCAGACAGGGAACTAATGAAAAACTGTTTTTT. This translates into CASSRRQGTNEKLFF.

The V and J genes are TRBV30 and TRBJ1-1, with unresolved D. The germline CDR1 and CDR2 sequences are GTSNPN and SVGIG (reference sequence). The V gene lost 1 base and the J gene lost 0 bases, with 3 bases spanning the gap. The CDR3 loop spans 12 amino acids. CDR3: CAWSGVNTEAFF. DNA for the CDR3: TGTGCCTGGAGTGGAGTGAACACTGAAGCTTTCTTT.

The CDR3 nucleotides are TGTGCCACCAGCAGAGATCGGGGGTTAGGAGATCAGCCCCAGCATTTT. Its protein product is CATSRDRGLGDQPQHF. The genes are TRBV15 and TRBJ1-5; D may be TRBD1 (5 bases). The CDR3 extends over 16 amino acids. V was shortened by 0 bases and J by 5 bases, with 14 bases between the two germline ends. Germline V lookup: CDR1 LNHNV, CDR2 YYDKDF (reference sequence). The variable domain in full, with the rest retrieved from reference TRBV15 and TRBJ1-5, is DAMVIQNPRYQVTQFGKPVTLSCSQTLNHNVMYWYQQKSSQAPKLLFHYYDKDFNNEADTPDNFQSRRPNTSFCFLDIRSPGLGDTAMYLCATSRDRGLGDQPQHFGDGTRLSIL.

This chain connects TRBV18 to TRBJ2-3; 8 bases are a match to TRBD2. Germline trimming cut 3 bases from V and 2 bases from J; bases unmatched to any gene: 10. The CDR3 contains 17 residues. Per germline, CDR1 KGHSH and CDR2 LQKENI. CDR3 sequence reads: CASSPGPSGSTTDTQYF. The CDR3 bases are TGTGCCAGCTCACCTGGCCCCAGCGGGAGCACCACAGATACGCAGTATTTT.

This clone was recorded once. The chain carries TRBV19 and TRBJ1-1; 7 bases fit TRBD1. Germline values: CDR1 LNHDA, CDR2 SQIVND (reference sequence). This CDR3 comprises 15 residues. With V trimmed by 1 base and J by 1 base, 3 bases remained unmatched. The CDR3 coding sequence is TGTGCCAGTAGTATAGGTAACAGGGGGAACACTGAAGCTTTCTTT. Translation: CASSIGNRGNTEAFF.